The next 5 T cell receptor beta chains were all read from a single sample in a study of STAT5B mutations in CD4+ large granular lymphocyte leukemia (dated by TCRdb to 2021 to 2024). Library method: the immunoSEQ multiplex PCR assay. Imported from immuneACCESS, the table was reduced by TCRdb to in-frame sequences with V and J called. These copies leave out some clones; in studies compared against another copy, an unresolved V gene accounts for under half, and the cause of the remainder is not known. Here the sample has under 50,000 clones; more than 65% occur a single time. The top ten hold 0.3% to 0.45% of the sample. Sequencing was performed on CD4+ T cells from blood buffy coats. Every receptor here comes from a human donor in good health.

The chain carries TRBV10-1 and TRBJ2-2; 7 bases align to TRBD1. V gave up 3 bases and J gave up 2 bases; unmatched junction bases: 3. Germline values: CDR1 WNHNN, CDR2 SYGVQD (reference sequence). There are 15 residues in the CDR3. The CDR3: CASSEGGPNTGELFF. The CDR3 nucleotides read TGCGCCAGCAGTGAAGGGGGCCCCAACACCGGGGAGCTGTTTTTT.

The chain combines TRBV2 with TRBJ2-7, with 7 positions matching TRBD1. The V segment lost 4 bases and the J segment 0 bases; nucleotides outside the gene matches: 6. The CDR3 loop spans 15 amino acids. Germline lookup yields CDR1 SNHLY and CDR2 FYNNEI. CDR3 bases: TGTGCCAGCAGTGCGACAGGGTCTACCTCCTACGAGCAGTACTTC. Its protein product is CASSATGSTSYEQYF.

The rearrangement joins TRBV7-6 to TRBJ2-1; 9 positions agree with TRBD1. Germline V gene lookup returns CDR1 SGHVS and CDR2 FNYEAQ. The CDR3 has 17 amino acids. V shed 5 bases and J 3 bases; nucleotides not matched to a gene: 11. The CDR3 is CASSPPTGTGIYNEQFF. CDR3 coding DNA: TGTGCCAGCAGCCCTCCCACCGGGACAGGGATCTACAATGAGCAGTTCTTC.

V gene TRBV10-2 combines with J gene TRBJ1-2, with a weak D call TRBD1 (6 bases). The CDR3 contains 13 residues. Looked up from germline, CDR1 is WSHSY and CDR2 is SAAADI. V lost 4 bases to trimming and J lost 4 bases, with 10 bases between them. CDR3 in DNA: TGCGCCAGCAGTGTGGGGGCCGCCTATGGCTACACCTTC. It specifies CASSVGAAYGYTF.

V gene TRBV5-1 combines with J gene TRBJ2-2, with 8 bases fitting TRBD2. The CDR3 is 16 residues long. The trim removed 4 bases at V and 4 bases at J, leaving 9 bases unmatched. Germline values: CDR1 SGHRS, CDR2 YFSETQ. CDR3 coding DNA: TGCGCCAGCAGCCAGATGACCGGGGGGGGCACCGGGGAGCTGTTTTTT. It codes for CASSQMTGGGTGELFF.